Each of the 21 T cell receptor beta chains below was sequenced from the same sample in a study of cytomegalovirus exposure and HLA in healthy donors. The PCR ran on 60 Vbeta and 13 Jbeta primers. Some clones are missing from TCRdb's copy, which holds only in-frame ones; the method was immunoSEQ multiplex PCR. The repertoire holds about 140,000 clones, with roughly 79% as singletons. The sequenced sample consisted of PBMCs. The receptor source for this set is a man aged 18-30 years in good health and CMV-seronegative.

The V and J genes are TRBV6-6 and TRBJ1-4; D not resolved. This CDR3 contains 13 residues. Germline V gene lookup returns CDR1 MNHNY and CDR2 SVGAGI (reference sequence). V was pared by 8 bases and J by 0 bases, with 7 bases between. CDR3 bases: TGTGCCAGCGGGCCTGCAACTAATGAAAAACTGTTTTTT. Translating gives CASGPATNEKLFF.

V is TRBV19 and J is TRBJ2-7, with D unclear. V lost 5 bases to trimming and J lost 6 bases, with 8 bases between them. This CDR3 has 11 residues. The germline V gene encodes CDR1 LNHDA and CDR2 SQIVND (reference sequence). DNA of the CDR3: TGTGCCAGTAGTTTAGGAGTCGAGCAGTACTTC. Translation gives CASSLGVEQYF.

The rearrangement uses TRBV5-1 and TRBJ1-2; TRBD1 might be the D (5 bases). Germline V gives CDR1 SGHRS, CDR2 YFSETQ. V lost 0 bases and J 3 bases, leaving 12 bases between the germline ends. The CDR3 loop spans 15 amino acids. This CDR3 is CASSLATGRDYGYTF. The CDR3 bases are TGCGCCAGCAGCTTGGCCACGGGCAGGGACTATGGCTACACCTTC.

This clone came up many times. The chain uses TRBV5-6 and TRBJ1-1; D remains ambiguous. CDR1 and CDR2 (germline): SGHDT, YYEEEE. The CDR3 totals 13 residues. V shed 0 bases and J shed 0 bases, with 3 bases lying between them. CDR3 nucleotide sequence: TGTGCCAGCAGCTTGGGAGTGAACACTGAAGCTTTCTTT. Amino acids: CASSLGVNTEAFF.

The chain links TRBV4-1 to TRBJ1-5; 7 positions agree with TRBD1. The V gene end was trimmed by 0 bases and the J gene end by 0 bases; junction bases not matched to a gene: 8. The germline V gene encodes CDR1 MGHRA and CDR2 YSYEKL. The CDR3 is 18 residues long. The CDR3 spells CASSQDWTGYYSNQPQHF. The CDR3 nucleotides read TGCGCCAGCAGCCAAGACTGGACAGGCTACTATAGCAATCAGCCCCAGCATTTT.

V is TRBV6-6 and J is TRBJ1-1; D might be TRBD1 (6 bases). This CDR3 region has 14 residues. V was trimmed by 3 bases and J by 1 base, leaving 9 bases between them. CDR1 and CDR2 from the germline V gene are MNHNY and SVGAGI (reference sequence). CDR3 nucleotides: TGTGCCAGCAGTTATGGGACACCGAACACTGAAGCTTTCTTT. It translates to CASSYGTPNTEAFF.

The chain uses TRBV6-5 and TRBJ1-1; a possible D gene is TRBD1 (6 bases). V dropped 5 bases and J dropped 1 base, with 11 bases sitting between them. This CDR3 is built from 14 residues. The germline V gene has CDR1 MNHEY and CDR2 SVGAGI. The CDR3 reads CASSERTENTEAFF. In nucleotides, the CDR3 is TGTGCCAGCAGTGAGAGGACAGAGAACACTGAAGCTTTCTTT.

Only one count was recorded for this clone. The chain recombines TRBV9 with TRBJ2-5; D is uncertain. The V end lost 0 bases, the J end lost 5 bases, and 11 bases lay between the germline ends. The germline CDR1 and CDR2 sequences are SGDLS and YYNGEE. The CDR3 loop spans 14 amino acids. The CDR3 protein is CASSVELERETQYF. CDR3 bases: TGTGCCAGCAGCGTAGAGCTAGAGAGGGAGACCCAGTACTTC.

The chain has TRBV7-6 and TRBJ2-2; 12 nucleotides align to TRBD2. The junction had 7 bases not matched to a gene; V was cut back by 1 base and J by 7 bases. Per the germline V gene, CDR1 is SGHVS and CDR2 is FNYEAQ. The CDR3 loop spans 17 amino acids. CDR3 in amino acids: CASSLELTSGGSGELFF. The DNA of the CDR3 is TGTGCCAGCAGCTTAGAATTGACTAGCGGGGGTAGCGGGGAGCTGTTTTTT.

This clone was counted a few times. The CDR3 sequence is CASSFMTSSAFF. CDR3 in DNA: TGTGCCAGCAGCTTTATGACATCTTCAGCTTTCTTT. The chain is built from TRBV5-6 and TRBJ1-1; D call uncertain. In germline, CDR1 is SGHDT, CDR2 YYEEEE. This CDR3 has 12 amino acids. Trimming removed 2 bases at V and 10 bases at J, with 12 bases between.

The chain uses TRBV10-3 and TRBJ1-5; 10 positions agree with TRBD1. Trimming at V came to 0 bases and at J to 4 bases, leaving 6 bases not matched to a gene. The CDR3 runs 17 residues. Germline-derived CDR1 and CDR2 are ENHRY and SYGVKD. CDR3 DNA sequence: TGTGCCATCAGTGAGTCCCGGGGGGACAGGGGTAATCAGCCCCAGCATTTT. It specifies CAISESRGDRGNQPQHF.

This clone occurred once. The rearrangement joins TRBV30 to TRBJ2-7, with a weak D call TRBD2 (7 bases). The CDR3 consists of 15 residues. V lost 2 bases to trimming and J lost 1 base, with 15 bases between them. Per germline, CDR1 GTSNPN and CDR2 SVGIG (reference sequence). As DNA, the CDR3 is TGTGCCTGGAGTTGGGACGGGGGGCCGTCCTACGAGCAGTACTTC. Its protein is CAWSWDGGPSYEQYF. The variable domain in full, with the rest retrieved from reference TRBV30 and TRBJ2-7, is SQTIHQWPATLVQPVGSPLSLECTVEGTSNPNLYWYRQAAGRGLQLLFYSVGIGQISSEVPQNLSASRPQDRQFILSSKKLLLSDSGFYLCAWSWDGGPSYEQYFGPGTRLTVT.

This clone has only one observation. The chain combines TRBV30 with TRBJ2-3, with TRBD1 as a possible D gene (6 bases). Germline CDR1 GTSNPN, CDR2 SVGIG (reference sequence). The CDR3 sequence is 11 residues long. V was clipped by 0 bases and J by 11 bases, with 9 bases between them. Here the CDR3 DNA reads TGTGCCTGGAGTGTACAGGGTCAGCAGTATTTT. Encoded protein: CAWSVQGQQYF.

In nucleotides, the CDR3 is TGTGCCAGCTCACGGGACACTAGGTGGGAGCCCCAGCATTTT. Its protein is CASSRDTRWEPQHF. This rearrangement joins TRBV18 to TRBJ1-5, with D possibly matching TRBD1 (6 bases). The germline gives CDR1 KGHSH, CDR2 LQKENI. V was cut by 4 bases and J by 8 bases, with 15 bases left in between. CDR3 length equals 14 residues.

The CDR3 coding sequence is TGTGCCAGCAGCGGGGCGGGGGGGGCCACCGGGGAGCTGTTTTTT. This codes for CASSGAGGATGELFF. V is TRBV6-5 and J is TRBJ2-2; TRBD2 aligns across 9 bases. The CDR3 is made up of 15 amino acids. V was pared by 6 bases and J by 4 bases, with 6 bases of the junction left unmatched. Germline CDR1 and CDR2: MNHEY and SVGAGI.

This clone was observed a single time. The CDR3 DNA follows: TGTGCCAGTAGTGGGGGGGCTAGCGGCCTCCAAGAGACCCAGTACTTC. This encodes CASSGGASGLQETQYF. This chain links TRBV19 with TRBJ2-5; possible D gene TRBD2, 7 bases. The germline V gene has CDR1 LNHDA and CDR2 SQIVND (reference sequence). V was cut by 5 bases and J by 1 base, with 17 bases left in between. The CDR3 has 16 amino acids.

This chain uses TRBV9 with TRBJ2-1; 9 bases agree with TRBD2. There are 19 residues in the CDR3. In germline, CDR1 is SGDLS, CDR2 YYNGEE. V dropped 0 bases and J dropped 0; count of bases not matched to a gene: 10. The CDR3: CASSVDGSGGTSSYNEQFF. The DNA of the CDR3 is TGTGCCAGCAGCGTAGACGGTAGCGGGGGCACAAGCTCCTACAATGAGCAGTTCTTC.

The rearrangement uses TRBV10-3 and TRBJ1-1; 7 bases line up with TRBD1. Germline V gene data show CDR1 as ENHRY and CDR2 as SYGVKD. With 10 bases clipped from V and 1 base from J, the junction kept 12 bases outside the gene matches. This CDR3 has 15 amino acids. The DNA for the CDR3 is TGTGCCACTTCTCGAATTGGACAGGAGAACACTGAAGCTTTCTTT. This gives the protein CATSRIGQENTEAFF.

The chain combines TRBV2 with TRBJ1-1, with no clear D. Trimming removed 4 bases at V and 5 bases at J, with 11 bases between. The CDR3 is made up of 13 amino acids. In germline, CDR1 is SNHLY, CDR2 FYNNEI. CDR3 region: CASSGNSGTEAFF. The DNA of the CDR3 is TGTGCCAGCAGTGGGAACTCGGGAACTGAAGCTTTCTTT.

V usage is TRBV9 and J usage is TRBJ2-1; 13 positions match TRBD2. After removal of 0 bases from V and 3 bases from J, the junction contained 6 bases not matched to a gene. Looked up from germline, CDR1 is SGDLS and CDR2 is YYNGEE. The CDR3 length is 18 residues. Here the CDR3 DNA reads TGTGCCAGCAGCGTAGATGGGGGACTAGCGGGATTCTACAATGAGCAGTTCTTC. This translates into CASSVDGGLAGFYNEQFF.

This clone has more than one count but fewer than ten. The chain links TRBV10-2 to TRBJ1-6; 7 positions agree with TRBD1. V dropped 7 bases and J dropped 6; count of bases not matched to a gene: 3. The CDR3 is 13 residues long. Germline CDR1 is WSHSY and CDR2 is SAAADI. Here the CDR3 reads CASKGQLNSPLHF. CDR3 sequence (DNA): TGCGCCAGCAAGGGACAGCTTAATTCACCCCTCCACTTT.